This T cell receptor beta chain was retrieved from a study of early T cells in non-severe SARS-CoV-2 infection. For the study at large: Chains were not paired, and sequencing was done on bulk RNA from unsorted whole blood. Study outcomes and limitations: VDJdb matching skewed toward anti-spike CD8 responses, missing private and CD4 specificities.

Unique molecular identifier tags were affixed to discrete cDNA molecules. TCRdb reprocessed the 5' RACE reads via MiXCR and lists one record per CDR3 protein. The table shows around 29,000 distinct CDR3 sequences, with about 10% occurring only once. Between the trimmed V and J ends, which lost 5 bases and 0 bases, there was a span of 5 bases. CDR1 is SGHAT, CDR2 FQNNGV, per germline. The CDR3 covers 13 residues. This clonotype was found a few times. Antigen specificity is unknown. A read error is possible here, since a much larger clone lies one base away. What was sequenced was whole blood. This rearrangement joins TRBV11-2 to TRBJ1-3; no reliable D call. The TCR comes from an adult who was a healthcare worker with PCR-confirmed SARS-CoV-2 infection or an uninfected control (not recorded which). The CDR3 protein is CASSMGSGNTIYF. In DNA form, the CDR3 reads TGTGCCAGCAGCATGGGCTCTGGAAACACCATATATTTT. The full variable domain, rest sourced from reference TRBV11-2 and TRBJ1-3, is EAGVAQSPRYKIIEKRQSVAFWCNPISGHATLYWYQQILGQGPKLLIQFQNNGVVDDSQLPKDRFSAERLKGVDSTLKIQPAKLEDSAVYLCASSMGSGNTIYFGEGSWLTVV.